Sequencing of this TCR beta chain was carried out in a study of neoadjuvant nivolumab and ipilimumab in lung cancer. The assay was immunoSEQ multiplex PCR, and TCRdb's table has in-frame clones only and misses some. Among 15,000 to 20,000 clones, 87% were seen once, and the ten largest hold over 2%. This clone was seen just once. The CDR3 is made up of 14 amino acids. Trimming took off 0 bases at V and 5 bases at J, with 11 bases between the two ends. Germline V gene lookup returns CDR1 SGHRS and CDR2 YFSETQ. V gene TRBV5-1 combines with J gene TRBJ1-1; the D is unclear. Sequences were derived from peripheral blood, sampled before neoadjuvant nivolumab, alone or with ipilimumab. The sequence was collected from an adult with non-small cell lung cancer. CDR3 DNA: TGCGCCAGCAGCTTGGGCCCCTTCGGTACTGAAGCTTTCTTT. It is translated as CASSLGPFGTEAFF.